These 21 T cell receptor beta chains originate from one sample sequenced in a study of a mutant IDH1 vaccine in newly diagnosed glioma. These receptors have no identified antigens. The time point: week 47, end of study. Topical imiquimod accompanied each vaccine dose, which consisted of 300 ug of mutant IDH1 20-mer peptide. The table came from immunoSEQ multiplex PCR; TCRdb's copy has only in-frame clones and leaves some out. The repertoire holds some 60,000 clones, about four fifths seen once, with around 4% in the top ten. This material consisted of PBMCs, taken from a glioma patient whose treatment included an IDH1 peptide vaccine. These receptors were obtained from a man aged 25 to 40 with glioma.

The chain has TRBV2 and TRBJ2-7, with D possibly matching TRBD2 (6 bases). Per the germline V gene, CDR1 is SNHLY and CDR2 is FYNNEI. The CDR3 consists of 14 residues. V lost 9 bases and J 7 bases, leaving 22 bases between the germline ends. In DNA form, the CDR3 reads TGTGCCAGAACTCCGGGACGCGGGGTTGGAGAGCAGTACTTC. Protein sequence: CARTPGRGVGEQYF.

The chain has TRBV6-1 and TRBJ2-7; D might be TRBD2 (6 bases). This CDR3 has 13 residues. In germline, CDR1 is MNHNS, CDR2 SASEGT. Trimming removed 2 bases at V and 7 bases at J, with 12 bases between. The CDR3 here is CASSESAGYEQYF. In DNA, the CDR3 is TGTGCCAGCAGTGAATCCGCGGGATATGAGCAGTACTTC.

The V gene is TRBV12-5, the J gene TRBJ2-7; D gene uncertain. The CDR3 is made up of 13 amino acids. Germline lookup yields CDR1 LGHNT and CDR2 FRNRAP. Trimming took off 6 bases at V and 3 bases at J, with 12 bases between the two ends. The DNA for the CDR3 is TGTGCTAGTGGCGGAAGGGAATTCTACGAGCAGTACTTC. This encodes CASGGREFYEQYF. The variable domain in full, with the rest retrieved from reference TRBV12-5 and TRBJ2-7, is DARVTQTPRHKVTEMGQEVTMRCQPILGHNTVFWYRQTMMQGLELLAYFRNRAPLDDSGMPKDRFSAEMPDATLATLKIQPSEPRDSAVYFCASGGREFYEQYFGPGTRLTVT.

The rearrangement links TRBV4-2 to TRBJ2-5, with TRBD1 as a possible D gene (5 bases). The CDR3 sequence is 15 residues long. Germline CDR1 reads LGHNA; CDR2 reads YNFKEQ. Trimming took 5 bases from V and 5 from J, leaving 18 bases between them. CDR3 nucleotides: TGTGCCAGCAGCACCCAGGGTGCCATCGGGGAGACCCAGTACTTC. Translated, it gives CASSTQGAIGETQYF.

The rearrangement joins TRBV7-2 to TRBJ2-2; D is perhaps TRBD1 (5 bases). The CDR3 has 15 amino acids. CDR1 and CDR2 (germline): SGHTA, FQGNSA. V was trimmed by 2 bases and J by 4 bases, leaving 11 bases between them. The CDR3 DNA reads TGTGCCAGCAGCTTAACGACAGTTTCCACCGGGGAGCTGTTTTTT. Translating gives CASSLTTVSTGELFF.

This sequence joins TRBV5-1 and TRBJ1-2; perhaps TRBD1 as D (6 bases). Germline CDR1 and CDR2: SGHRS and YFSETQ. V shed 4 bases and J shed 2 bases, with 12 bases lying between them. The CDR3 extends over 14 amino acids. The CDR3 here is CASSRSDRNYGYTF. The DNA of the CDR3 is TGCGCCAGCAGCAGGTCAGACAGGAACTATGGCTACACCTTC.

The rearrangement links TRBV7-2 to TRBJ2-5; 9 bases fit TRBD2. V was clipped by 1 base and J by 4 bases; unmatched bases: 7. In germline, CDR1 is SGHTA, CDR2 FQGNSA. The CDR3 is made up of 16 amino acids. CDR3 region: CASSLGGLAGLETQYF. The CDR3 nucleotides read TGTGCCAGCAGCTTAGGGGGGCTAGCGGGGTTAGAGACCCAGTACTTC.

This clone has a single count. The V gene is TRBV4-2, the J gene TRBJ2-1, with a possible D match to TRBD2 (7 bases). The CDR3 has 16 amino acids. V was trimmed by 0 bases and J by 2 bases, leaving 11 bases between them. Germline CDR1 reads LGHNA; CDR2 reads YNFKEQ. The CDR3 region has the DNA TGTGCCAGCAGCCAAGAGGCGGGGGCCCCCTACAATGAGCAGTTCTTC. Amino acid sequence: CASSQEAGAPYNEQFF.

The rearrangement uses TRBV7-8 and TRBJ1-4; 8 nucleotides line up with TRBD1. CDR1 and CDR2 from the germline V gene are SGHVS and FQNEAQ. V lost 2 bases and J lost 8; bases outside the gene matches: 10. The CDR3 has 16 residues. The CDR3 spells CASSLPEQGGEEKLFF. CDR3 in DNA: TGTGCCAGCAGCTTACCAGAACAGGGGGGGGAAGAAAAACTGTTTTTT.

This clone was seen once. The chain has TRBV7-7 and TRBJ2-1, with TRBD2 identical over 8 bases. Germline V gives CDR1 SSHAT, CDR2 FNYEAQ (reference sequence). V trimming: 3 bases; J trimming: 5 bases; junction bases outside the gene matches: 9. This CDR3 has 16 amino acids. As DNA, the CDR3 is TGTGCCAGCAGCTTTAGCCTAGCGGGCAGTCACAATGAGCAGTTCTTC. Protein product: CASSFSLAGSHNEQFF.

This chain uses TRBV2 with TRBJ1-5, with D unresolved. Germline CDR1 and CDR2: SNHLY and FYNNEI. CDR3 length: 16 amino acids. V was pared by 2 bases and J by 5 bases, with 16 bases between. The CDR3 loop is CASSERTRRTHQPQHF. The CDR3 DNA reads TGTGCCAGCAGTGAACGAACCCGGAGAACCCATCAGCCCCAGCATTTT. Variable domain in full (rest from reference TRBV2 and TRBJ1-5): EPEVTQTPSHQVTQMGQEVILRCVPISNHLYFYWYRQILGQKVEFLVSFYNNEISEKSEIFDDQFSVERPDGSNFTLKIRSTKLEDSAMYFCASSERTRRTHQPQHFGDGTRLSIL.

This chain uses TRBV7-9 with TRBJ2-5; maybe TRBD2 (6 bases). Germline-derived CDR1 and CDR2 are SEHNR and FQNEAQ (reference sequence). The length of the CDR3 is 12 residues. The germline V and J ends were trimmed by 5 bases and 10 bases, with 14 bases remaining between them. The CDR3 region is CASSLNPGDQYF. CDR3 coding DNA: TGTGCCAGCAGCCTAAACCCGGGGGACCAGTACTTC.

This clone has a single count. The CDR3, as DNA: TGCGCCAGCAGCCTAGATTACAATGAGCAGTTCTTC. Translated, it gives CASSLDYNEQFF. The chain is built from TRBV4-1 and TRBJ2-1; the D is unclear. The CDR3 has 12 residues. Germline V gives CDR1 MGHRA, CDR2 YSYEKL. Trimming pared 4 bases from V and 4 bases from J, leaving 5 bases between.

This chain links TRBV2 with TRBJ1-1; D uncertain. Germline V lookup: CDR1 SNHLY, CDR2 FYNNEI. This CDR3 is 13 amino acids long. Trimming removed 6 bases from V and 1 base from J, with 9 bases in between. In nucleotides, the CDR3 is TGTGCCAGCAGGGCCTTTACGAACACTGAAGCTTTCTTT. It is translated as CASRAFTNTEAFF.

This clone appeared a few times. The chain is built from TRBV19 and TRBJ1-1; D remains ambiguous. This CDR3 has 13 amino acids. From germline, CDR1 is LNHDA and CDR2 SQIVND (reference sequence). The germline V and J ends were trimmed by 7 bases and 1 base, with 10 bases remaining between them. For the CDR3, the DNA is TGTGCCAGTACCAAAACGGAGAACACTGAAGCTTTCTTT. Translated: CASTKTENTEAFF.

The V gene is TRBV28, the J gene TRBJ2-1, with 11 positions matching TRBD1. Trimming removed 7 bases from V and 6 bases from J; junction bases left unmatched: 8. From germline, CDR1 is MDHEN and CDR2 SYDVKM. CDR3 size: 15 residues. The CDR3 sequence: CASIPGGQGGNEQFF. The CDR3 bases are TGTGCCAGCATTCCAGGGGGACAGGGGGGCAATGAGCAGTTCTTC.

V usage is TRBV7-8 and J usage is TRBJ2-3, with a possible D match to TRBD2 (6 bases). Germline-derived CDR1 and CDR2 are SGHVS and FQNEAQ. The CDR3 is made up of 15 amino acids. The germline V and J ends were trimmed by 2 bases and 1 base, with 10 bases remaining between them. The CDR3 loop is CASSLRRGGTDTQYF. CDR3 sequence (DNA): TGTGCCAGCAGCTTAAGGCGGGGTGGCACAGATACGCAGTATTTT.

V gene TRBV14 combines with J gene TRBJ2-5; unclear D gene. The germline V and J ends were trimmed by 0 bases and 4 bases, with 6 bases remaining between them. Germline V CDR1 and CDR2: SGHDN, FVKESK. The CDR3 extends over 13 amino acids. CDR3 loop: CASSQDRAETQYF. CDR3 DNA sequence: TGTGCCAGCAGCCAAGATAGGGCAGAGACCCAGTACTTC.

The chain is built from TRBV7-9 and TRBJ1-2; 10 bases fit TRBD1. V trimming: 5 bases; J trimming: 1 base; junction bases outside the gene matches: 4. CDR1 and CDR2 (germline): SEHNR, FQNEAQ (reference sequence). The CDR3 contains 15 residues. The CDR3 DNA reads TGTGCCAGCAGCCTAGGACAGGGGGGTAACTATGGCTACACCTTC. It translates to CASSLGQGGNYGYTF. Full variable domain (outside the CDR3, taken from reference TRBV7-9 and TRBJ1-2): DTGVSQNPRHKITKRGQNVTFRCDPISEHNRLYWYRQTLGQGPEFLTYFQNEAQLEKSRLLSDRFSAERPKGSFSTLEIQRTEQGDSAMYLCASSLGQGGNYGYTFGSGTRLTVV.

The V and J genes are TRBV27 and TRBJ1-1; TRBD1 might be the D (5 bases). CDR1 and CDR2 from the germline V gene are MNHEY and SMNVEV (reference sequence). The CDR3 runs 13 residues. The germline V and J ends were trimmed by 4 bases and 4 bases, with 10 bases remaining between them. CDR3 sequence reads: CASSWDYSTEAFF. The CDR3 DNA reads as TGTGCCAGCAGTTGGGACTACAGCACTGAAGCTTTCTTT.

This clone was recorded a few times. This chain connects TRBV7-9 to TRBJ1-1; 11 bases align to TRBD1. The J segment lost 3 bases and the V segment lost 1 base, leaving 1 base of the junction unmatched. This CDR3 is 15 amino acids long. Germline V gives CDR1 SEHNR, CDR2 FQNEAQ (reference sequence). The CDR3 loop reads CASSLGDRGDTEAFF. In DNA, the CDR3 is TGTGCCAGCAGCTTAGGGGACAGGGGGGACACTGAAGCTTTCTTT.